The 32 T cell receptor beta chains given below trace back to one sample, sequenced in a study of T-cell memory formation after mild COVID-19. MiXCR, run by TCRdb on the 5' RACE reads, gives a single entry per CDR3 protein. The sample consists of around 60,000 distinct CDR3 sequences, 9% to 9.5% of them appearing once. Sequences were obtained from PBMCs or a T cell subset sorted from them (not recorded which). Source of these receptors: a man aged 18 to 29 who had mild COVID-19 (a few samples of this study predate the infection). Cell type and time point are not known.

This clonotype occurred many times. J is TRBJ2-6 and V is TRBV12-3 or TRBV12-4; D possibly matches TRBD1 or TRBD2 (5 bases each). Trimming took off 3 bases at V and 2 bases at J, with 8 bases between the two ends. The length of the CDR3 is 15 residues. The CDR3 protein is CASSLSGPGANVLTF. For the CDR3, the DNA is TGTGCCAGCAGTTTGTCGGGGCCTGGGGCCAACGTCCTGACTTTC.

The rearrangement uses TRBV18 and TRBJ1-3; D is unresolved. The CDR3 extends over 14 amino acids. Looked up from germline, CDR1 is KGHSH and CDR2 is LQKENI. The V gene lost 6 bases and the J gene lost 1 base, with 10 bases spanning the gap. The CDR3 protein is CASSPGVSGNTIYF. The CDR3 DNA sequence: TGTGCCAGCTCCCCCGGGGTATCTGGAAACACCATATATTTT.

This chain uses TRBV2 with TRBJ1-1, with a weak D call TRBD1 (6 bases). The CDR3 extends over 12 amino acids. Germline V lookup: CDR1 SNHLY, CDR2 FYNNEI. The CDR3 sequence: CQSAGGRTKAFF. The CDR3 region has the DNA TGTCAGAGCGCGGGGGGCAGAACTAAAGCTTTCTTT.

This clonotype was observed a handful of times. The V and J genes are TRBV20-1 and TRBJ1-2; possibly TRBD1 for D (5 bases). The CDR3 has 12 amino acids. V lost 5 bases, J lost 11 bases, and 18 bases lay in between. Germline assignment: CDR1 DFQATT and CDR2 SNEGSKA (reference sequence). The CDR3 region is CSAYGVTGEYTF. CDR3 nucleotides: TGCAGTGCTTATGGCGTTACAGGAGAATACACCTTC.

Only a few counts were recorded for this clonotype. The genes are TRBV12-3 or TRBV12-4 and TRBJ1-1; no clear D. The CDR3 spans 11 residues. The germline V and J ends were trimmed by 5 bases and 5 bases, with 6 bases remaining between them. Here the CDR3 reads CASSMGTEAFF. CDR3 nucleotide sequence: TGTGCCAGCAGTATGGGGACTGAAGCTTTCTTT.

This chain uses TRBV24-1 with TRBJ1-2; D gene uncertain. Between the trimmed V and J ends, which lost 1 base and 4 bases, there was a span of 3 bases. The V gene's germline CDR1 is KGHDR and CDR2 SFDVKD. There are 12 residues in the CDR3. The CDR3 loop reads CATSDFFYGYTF. The CDR3 DNA is TGTGCCACCAGTGATTTCTTCTATGGCTACACCTTC.

Only a few counts were recorded for this clonotype. The rearrangement links TRBV10-3 to TRBJ2-4, with unresolved D. V lost 3 bases and J lost 0, with 6 bases in between. The CDR3 runs 14 residues. Germline CDR1 reads ENHRY; CDR2 reads SYGVKD. The CDR3 loop is CAISDRTAKNIQYF. The CDR3 DNA follows: TGTGCCATCAGTGATCGAACAGCCAAAAACATTCAGTACTTC.

This clonotype has a handful of counts. The chain is built from TRBV9 and TRBJ2-7; tentatively, D is TRBD2 (5 bases). The CDR3 spans 16 residues. V was cut by 0 bases and J by 4 bases, with 17 bases left in between. The germline gives CDR1 SGDLS, CDR2 YYNGEE. CDR3 amino acids: CASSVAPSDFAYEQYF. CDR3 bases: TGTGCCAGCAGCGTAGCGCCCTCGGACTTCGCATACGAGCAGTACTTC.

The chain combines TRBV29-1 with TRBJ2-1; unclear D gene. There are 14 residues in the CDR3. V shed 4 bases and J shed 0 bases, with 10 bases lying between them. Germline CDR1 is SQVTM and CDR2 is ANQGSEA. DNA for the CDR3: TGCAGCGTTGTCGAGATCGGCTCCTACAATGAGCAGTTCTTC. Translated, it gives CSVVEIGSYNEQFF.

The table lists this clonotype with a few counts. The chain links TRBV5-1 to TRBJ2-7; 8 nucleotides line up with TRBD1. The CDR3 totals 15 residues. Germline CDR1 reads SGHRS; CDR2 reads YFSETQ. V gave up 1 base and J gave up 12 bases; unmatched junction bases: 15. The CDR3, as DNA: TGCGCCAGCAGCTTGAGGGGGCAGGGGGCCGCACCTCGGTACTTC. Translated: CASSLRGQGAAPRYF.

This clonotype appeared many times. V usage is TRBV28 and J usage is TRBJ2-4, with 9 bases aligning to TRBD1. Germline V CDR1 and CDR2: MDHEN, SYDVKM. CDR3 length equals 18 residues. The V segment lost 3 bases and the J segment 5 bases; nucleotides outside the gene matches: 14. The CDR3 nucleotides are TGTGCCAGCAGTTTTTTAGTGGCAACGGACAGGGGCGAAAACATTCAGTACTTC. Translation gives CASSFLVATDRGENIQYF.

This clonotype was counted at least ten times. The chain employs TRBV7-2 and TRBJ2-3, with 10 bases aligning to TRBD2. V dropped 5 bases and J dropped 6; count of bases not matched to a gene: 11. The CDR3 spans 16 residues. Germline V gene lookup returns CDR1 SGHTA and CDR2 FQGNSA. As DNA, the CDR3 is TGTGCCAGCAGCAGGAGCCTAGCGGGGGATGTGGATACGCAGTATTTT. Translated: CASSRSLAGDVDTQYF. Looking up the rest from reference TRBV7-2 and TRBJ2-3 gives the full variable domain: GAGVSQSPSNKVTEKGKDVELRCDPISGHTALYWYRQSLGQGLEFLIYFQGNSAPDKSGLPSDRFSAERTGGSVSTLTIQRTQQEDSAVYLCASSRSLAGDVDTQYFGPGTRLTVL.

This clonotype has ten or more counts. The chain carries TRBV27 and TRBJ1-2; D not certain. V was trimmed by 8 bases and J by 8 bases, leaving 12 bases between them. CDR1 is MNHEY, CDR2 SMNVEV, per germline (reference sequence). The CDR3 is 11 amino acids. DNA of the CDR3: TGTGCCAGCCCTGTAAGGGTAGGCTACACCTTC. Translation gives CASPVRVGYTF.

V usage is TRBV5-1 and J usage is TRBJ2-7, with D possibly called TRBD1 or TRBD2 (5 bases each). This CDR3 has 15 amino acids. CDR1 is SGHRS and CDR2 is YFSETQ in the germline V gene. With 1 base removed from V and 0 bases from J, the gap between germline ends came to 11 bases. The CDR3 nucleotides read TGCGCCAGCAGCTTGTTCCAGGGACCCTCCTACGAGCAGTACTTC. Encoded protein: CASSLFQGPSYEQYF.

The CDR3 sequence is CASSYSLQGGLETQYF. CDR3 DNA: TGTGCCAGCAGTTACTCTCTCCAGGGAGGATTAGAGACCCAGTACTTC. The chain combines TRBV6-5 with TRBJ2-5; D perhaps matches TRBD2 (6 bases). Trimming left V 0 bases short and J 4 bases short, with 15 bases between. Germline CDR1 MNHEY, CDR2 SVGAGI. The CDR3 spans 16 residues.

The chain has TRBV12-3 or TRBV12-4 and TRBJ2-3; D not resolved. Trimming stripped 2 bases from V and 3 bases from J, with 15 bases between. The CDR3 has 16 residues. The CDR3 here is CASSLITLVGTDTQYF. CDR3 DNA: TGTGCCAGCAGTTTAATCACCCTCGTCGGAACAGATACGCAGTATTTT.

In its sample, this clonotype was seen many times. The V gene is TRBV5-1, the J gene TRBJ2-1; D is possibly TRBD1 (6 bases). V lost 4 bases to trimming and J lost 4 bases, with 21 bases between them. The CDR3 is 17 amino acids. Per the germline V gene, CDR1 is SGHRS and CDR2 is YFSETQ. The CDR3 DNA reads as TGCGCCAGCAGCGGGAAGACGGGGACACAGGTTTACAATGAGCAGTTCTTC. This gives the protein CASSGKTGTQVYNEQFF.

This clonotype was found a few times. The CDR3 DNA follows: TGTGCCACCAGCCGGGGGCTAGAGACCCAGTACTTC. Translated, it gives CATSRGLETQYF. This chain uses TRBV15 with TRBJ2-5, with D perhaps matching TRBD1 or TRBD2 (6 bases each). This CDR3 is 12 amino acids long. Germline V lookup: CDR1 LNHNV, CDR2 YYDKDF (reference sequence). V was cut by 5 bases and J by 4 bases, with 8 bases left in between.

This clonotype showed up many times. CDR3 coding DNA: TGTGCCAGCAGCTTACCAAGGGGGAGACGGGGCAATGAGCAGTTCTTC. Translating it yields CASSLPRGRRGNEQFF. This chain uses TRBV7-2 with TRBJ2-1, with TRBD1 as a possible D gene (6 bases). Per the germline V gene, CDR1 is SGHTA and CDR2 is FQGNSA. Trimming stripped 2 bases from V and 6 bases from J, with 17 bases between. This CDR3 spans 16 amino acids.

CDR3 DNA: TGCAGTGCTCTGACTACAGGGGACAATCAGCCCCAGCATTTT. Encoded protein: CSALTTGDNQPQHF. V gene TRBV20-1 combines with J gene TRBJ1-5; 7 positions agree with TRBD1. With 5 bases clipped from V and 3 bases from J, the junction kept 7 bases outside the gene matches. This CDR3 has 14 amino acids. CDR1 is DFQATT, CDR2 SNEGSKA, per germline (reference sequence).

There are a few counts of this clonotype. V is TRBV20-1 and J is TRBJ2-3; TRBD2 matches at 13 bases. Trimming removed 5 bases from V and 3 bases from J; junction bases left unmatched: 5. The CDR3 runs 15 residues. Per the germline V gene, CDR1 is DFQATT and CDR2 is SNEGSKA (reference sequence). The CDR3 here is CSAVGTSGATDTQYF. As DNA, the CDR3 is TGCAGTGCTGTTGGGACTAGCGGGGCAACAGATACGCAGTATTTT.

This clonotype appeared a single time. A read error may explain this, as a much larger clone is one base away. This rearrangement joins TRBV5-1 to TRBJ2-5; no reliable D call. The CDR3 contains 14 residues. Per germline, CDR1 SGHRS and CDR2 YFSETQ. CDR3 in amino acids: CASSLEVPPETRYF. The CDR3, as DNA: TGCGCCAGCAGCTTGGAGGTTCCGCCGGAGACCCGGTACTTC.

This clonotype was detected a few times. The V and J genes are TRBV4-2 and TRBJ2-5; 9 bases are a match to TRBD1. Germline assignment: CDR1 LGHNA and CDR2 YNFKEQ. V lost 2 bases, J lost 5 bases, and 6 bases stayed unmatched. The CDR3 contains 15 residues. In DNA, the CDR3 is TGTGCCAGCAGCCAAATTCCGGGACAGGGTGAGACCCAGTACTTC. It translates to CASSQIPGQGETQYF.

The J gene is TRBJ2-5, the V gene TRBV5-1, with no clear D. Trimming removed 0 bases from V and 4 bases from J, with 13 bases in between. This CDR3 has 15 residues. Germline CDR1 reads SGHRS; CDR2 reads YFSETQ. CDR3 in DNA: TGCGCCAGCAGCTTGGGCCCCGTCCACGGAGAGACCCAGTACTTC. Its protein is CASSLGPVHGETQYF.

The rearrangement joins TRBV2 to TRBJ1-4; D gene unclear. This CDR3 is built from 11 residues. Germline V gives CDR1 SNHLY, CDR2 FYNNEI. Trimming shortened V by 4 bases and J by 10 bases, and 7 bases separated the two germline ends. The CDR3: CASSVEGKLFF. CDR3 nucleotides: TGTGCCAGCAGTGTTGAGGGAAAACTGTTTTTT.

This clonotype has ten or more counts. The V call is TRBV7-9, the J call TRBJ2-1; 11 bases agree with TRBD2. The junction had 8 bases not matched to a gene; V was cut back by 5 bases and J by 5 bases. CDR1 SEHNR and CDR2 FQNEAQ come from the germline V gene (reference sequence). CDR3 length equals 16 residues. The CDR3 region is CASSVPSGGRHNEQFF. The CDR3 coding sequence is TGTGCCAGCAGCGTACCTAGCGGGGGGCGACACAATGAGCAGTTCTTC.

V and J are TRBV7-9 and TRBJ1-2; unclear D gene. Trimming took 1 base from V and 6 from J, leaving 9 bases between them. The CDR3 extends over 13 amino acids. The germline gives CDR1 SEHNR, CDR2 FQNEAQ (reference sequence). The DNA for the CDR3 is TGTGCCAGCAGCTTAGGGTTCGCGAATGGCTACACCTTC. It codes for CASSLGFANGYTF.

The CDR3 DNA follows: TGTGCCAGCAGCCAAGATCTGGGTCCCTACAATGAGCAGTTCTTC. Protein sequence: CASSQDLGPYNEQFF. V and J are TRBV14 and TRBJ2-1; D is unclear. V was shortened by 0 bases and J by 2 bases, with 8 bases between the two germline ends. CDR1 is SGHDN and CDR2 is FVKESK in the germline V gene. The CDR3 has 15 amino acids.

A few counts support this clonotype. The chain has TRBV29-1 and TRBJ1-4; possible D gene TRBD1, 5 bases. The length of the CDR3 is 13 residues. Between the trimmed V and J ends, which lost 0 bases and 8 bases, there was a span of 10 bases. Germline CDR1 is SQVTM and CDR2 is ANQGSEA. Written as DNA, the CDR3 is TGCAGCGTTGAAGATCGGGGGGTCGAAAAACTGTTTTTT. Protein sequence: CSVEDRGVEKLFF.

The count of this clonotype is one. With a much larger clone just one base away, this may be a read error. V and J are TRBV11-3 and TRBJ2-1; D may be TRBD2 (7 bases). CDR1 is SGHNT, CDR2 YENEEA, per germline. The CDR3 sequence is 13 residues long. CDR3 sequence: CSSSLNREGEQFF. Here the CDR3 DNA reads TGTTCCAGCAGCTTGAACAGGGAGGGTGAGCAGTTCTTC.

This clonotype has more than one count but fewer than ten. The rearrangement links TRBV5-1 to TRBJ2-5; D gene ambiguous. The V gene's germline CDR1 is SGHRS and CDR2 YFSETQ. V was pared by 2 bases and J by 5 bases, with 13 bases between. The CDR3 is 14 amino acids. The CDR3 bases are TGCGCCAGCAGCTTAATTTCAGCGCGGGAGACCCAGTACTTC. Protein product: CASSLISARETQYF.

This clonotype was observed a few times. The chain employs TRBV7-2 and TRBJ1-2; D uncertain. Deletions cut 3 bases from V and 7 bases from J, with 24 bases between. Looked up from germline, CDR1 is SGHTA and CDR2 is FQGNSA. The CDR3 contains 17 residues. This chain's CDR3 is CASSFSVQDGLFLGYTF. The CDR3 nucleotides are TGTGCCAGCAGCTTTTCTGTCCAGGACGGGCTCTTCCTTGGCTACACCTTC.